This passage covers 11 T cell receptor beta chains from one sample sequenced in a study of patients and donors after allogeneic stem cell transplantation. TCRdb fed the RT-PCR reads into MiXCR, producing one record per CDR3 protein. The sample has 920,000 or so distinct CDR3 sequences, 15% to 20% seen once. Sample: blood, either unsorted or a sorted T cell fraction (not recorded which). These TCRs come from a human donor who was either an allogeneic HSCT recipient or a stem cell or donor lymphocyte infusion donor (not recorded which). It is not recorded whose cells these are; they may come from a transplant donor.

Only a few counts were recorded for this clonotype. The genes are TRBV10-3 and TRBJ1-2; 8 bases match TRBD1. The CDR3 consists of 15 residues. V lost 6 bases, J lost 7 bases, and 13 bases stayed unmatched. Germline CDR1 ENHRY, CDR2 SYGVKD. The CDR3 region is CAISSDRDADRGYTF. The DNA of the CDR3 is TGTGCCATCAGCTCGGACAGGGATGCAGACCGTGGCTACACCTTC.

V usage is TRBV15 and J usage is TRBJ2-5, with 9 positions matching TRBD1. Per the germline V gene, CDR1 is LNHNV and CDR2 is YYDKDF (reference sequence). There are 18 residues in the CDR3. After removal of 1 base from V and 5 bases from J, the junction contained 14 bases not matched to a gene. CDR3 protein: CATSRVPGTGLLGETQYF. The CDR3 nucleotides read TGTGCCACCAGCAGAGTTCCCGGGACAGGGCTCTTGGGGGAGACCCAGTACTTC.

V gene TRBV9 combines with J gene TRBJ2-7; no clear D gene. With 0 bases removed from V and 3 bases from J, the gap between germline ends came to 19 bases. The V gene's germline CDR1 is SGDLS and CDR2 YYNGEE. The CDR3 has 17 amino acids. DNA of the CDR3: TGTGCCAGCAGCGTAGGTCCAGAGGAGCGAAATGACTACGAGCAGTACTTC. Protein: CASSVGPEERNDYEQYF.

This clonotype came up a few times. The V gene is TRBV12-3 or TRBV12-4, the J gene TRBJ1-2; tentative D call: TRBD1 (5 bases). V gave up 5 bases and J gave up 0 bases, with 13 bases separating them. The CDR3 length is 15 residues. The chain's CDR3 is CASSPGQATNYGYTF. The CDR3 DNA is TGTGCCAGCAGTCCTGGACAAGCCACTAACTATGGCTACACCTTC.

The chain joins TRBV24-1 to TRBJ2-7, with D possibly matching TRBD2 (5 bases). CDR1 KGHDR and CDR2 SFDVKD come from the germline V gene. V lost 4 bases, J lost 4 bases, and 22 bases lay in between. The CDR3 is 17 amino acids. The CDR3 sequence: CATSESSGIGGLYEQYF. In DNA form, the CDR3 reads TGTGCCACCAGTGAATCTTCCGGGATTGGCGGTTTGTACGAGCAGTACTTC.

This clonotype came up a few times. The chain uses TRBV12-3 or TRBV12-4 and TRBJ2-7; the D is unclear. This CDR3 spans 13 amino acids. V lost 6 bases and J 1 base, leaving 10 bases between the germline ends. The CDR3 nucleotides are TGTGCCAGCAGGCCTCCCGTTTCCTACGAGCAGTACTTC. Translated: CASRPPVSYEQYF.

This clonotype came up a few times. This chain uses TRBV20-1 with TRBJ1-3; D gene uncertain. The length of the CDR3 is 15 residues. CDR1 is DFQATT and CDR2 is SNEGSKA in the germline V gene (reference sequence). Trimming stripped 3 bases from V and 0 bases from J, with 12 bases between. This CDR3 reads CSARGPSLSGNTIYF. The CDR3 DNA follows: TGCAGTGCTAGGGGTCCATCTCTCTCTGGAAACACCATATATTTT.

This clonotype was counted only a few times. V and J are TRBV12-3 or TRBV12-4 and TRBJ1-2, with D possibly matching TRBD1 (6 bases). V dropped 6 bases and J dropped 6 bases, with 14 bases sitting between them. The CDR3 totals 13 residues. The DNA for the CDR3 is TGTGCCAGCAGACCGGGACAATGGGATGGCTACACCTTC. This encodes CASRPGQWDGYTF.

Only a few counts were recorded for this clonotype. The genes are TRBV6-2 or TRBV6-3 and TRBJ2-1; D gene ambiguous. Trimming left V 9 bases short and J 0 bases short, with 18 bases between. CDR1 is MNHEY, CDR2 SVGEGT, per germline. The CDR3 length is 16 residues. The CDR3 spells CASPKLGASSYNEQFF. The CDR3 DNA reads TGTGCCAGTCCGAAGCTGGGCGCGAGCTCCTACAATGAGCAGTTCTTC.

This clonotype appeared many times. CDR3 sequence (DNA): TGTGCCAGCAGCCAAGATCCCATGACAGCAAATTCGGGGGGCTACACCTTC. Translation gives CASSQDPMTANSGGYTF. This chain joins TRBV4-2 and TRBJ1-2; a possible D gene is TRBD1 (5 bases). The V gene's germline CDR1 is LGHNA and CDR2 YNFKEQ. This CDR3 contains 17 residues. The germline V and J ends were trimmed by 0 bases and 8 bases, with 22 bases remaining between them.

This clonotype was seen many times. The V and J genes are TRBV20-1 and TRBJ2-7; TRBD1 agrees at 7 bases. After removal of 3 bases from V and 0 bases from J, the junction contained 5 bases not matched to a gene. Germline V gene lookup returns CDR1 DFQATT and CDR2 SNEGSKA (reference sequence). The CDR3 spans 14 residues. The CDR3 sequence: CSARGQKISYEQYF. The CDR3 nucleotides read TGCAGTGCTAGGGGACAGAAGATCTCCTACGAGCAGTACTTC.